What follows is one T cell receptor beta chain and its context. The sample holds many counts of this clonotype. The target of this receptor is not known. Within one base of it there is no much larger clone, and no base qualities were kept. Preparation of the library involved multiplex PCR. Sequencing relied on an Illumina HiSeq 4000. To build TCR beta libraries, CDR3 regions were amplified by Arm-PCR using iRepertoire HTBI primers. Before sequencing, the PCR products underwent gel purification. The source study handled its data this way. Gene usage analysis of CDR3 amino acid clonotypes relied on the 60 or so TRBV and around 13 TRBJ segments identified across samples. COPE and FqMerger were used to merge the filtered high-quality paired reads into contigs. BLAST was used to align contigs to IMGT TRBV, TRBD and TRBJ reference genes, with CDR3 defined following IMGT. Any clonotype with a frequency above 0.1% was counted as a highly expanded clone. Shannon entropy served as the measure of repertoire diversity, while the Gini coefficient captured V-J evenness. Clonotypes shared by more than one individual were considered public. TCRdb itself trimmed the public reads at Q25 with fastp, ran MiXCR and retained productive beta chains. Here each entry gathers all rows of one CDR3 protein and keeps the most common genes and DNA. TCRdb, rather than the study authors, made the V and J calls. Here the sample has roughly 420,000 distinct CDR3 sequences; 16% occur a single time. Around 10% of the sample is taken by the ten largest.

At the junction V is shortened by 3 bases and J by 8 bases; bases outside the gene matches: 11. The CDR3 has 17 amino acids, counting the end cysteine and phenylalanine. The kept DNA is CDR3 alone, 51 bases in frame from the first base. Reading the germline V gene gives CDR1 MNHNS and CDR2 SASEGT. The label giving this sample's time point can be read as: newly diagnosed GD, antithyroid drugs for less than 3 months. RNA was extracted from PBMCs in TRIzol for both TCR sequencing and RNA sequencing. The diagnosis of Graves' disease was made according to American Thyroid Association guidelines. Recruitment of patients was carried out at an endocrinology department in Xi'an, China. Each patient gave around 9.2 milliliters of peripheral blood, collected in an EDTA anticoagulant tube. Ficoll Paque Plus density gradient separation was used to isolate PBMCs, and no additional T cell sorting was done. An Agilent 2100 Bioanalyzer and agarose gel were used to assess RNA quality, and a NanoDrop 2000 was used to measure RNA concentration.

The data stem from a study of regulatory T cells in long-lasting Graves disease (dated by TCRdb to about 2021). With regard to the full study: Patients with newly diagnosed Graves' disease had been on antithyroid drugs for under 3 months. Peripheral blood TCR sequencing and RNA sequencing compared persistent Graves' disease patients with newly diagnosed Graves' disease patients. The study was conducted in China and was registered as a clinical trial. A total of around 35 samples were covered by TCR sequencing, comprising some 13 persistent and roughly 20 newly diagnosed Graves' disease patients.

The investigation overall reported the following: Compared with newly diagnosed patients, patients with persistent Graves' disease had lower TCR Shannon entropy and fewer highly expanded clones, which suggests clonal expansion. Persistent disease showed preferential use of TRBV28, TRBJ1-2 and TRBJ2-5, whereas newly diagnosed disease favored TRBV20-1 and TRBJ2-1. Sequencing and analysis were limited to the TCR beta chain. The small sample size was acknowledged by the authors as a limitation that may reduce accuracy. Peripheral blood alone was examined, since thyroid tissue, which constituted the primary lesion, could not be accessed. A larger number of public clonotypes was shared among persistent patients (more than 2,500) than among newly diagnosed patients (around 970).

The data were also submitted as part of a second study, on T cells in Graves' hyperthyroidism and ophthalmopathy. The second paper further reports: A patient counted as having stable Graves' hyperthyroidism if no progression to ophthalmopathy occurred over 18 months of follow-up. Hyperthyroidism patients were newly diagnosed, had a disease duration of under 2 months, and were aged 18 to 65 years. Exclusion was applied to patients with uncontrolled infections, other autoimmune diseases, pregnancy or lactation. Diagnoses were based on clinical symptoms, serum thyroxine and TRAb, thyroid ultrasound and orbital computed tomography. A first-round RT-PCR of the TCR CDR3 used the HTBI primer set with the Qiagen OneStep RT-PCR kit. Blood samples also contained most of the expanded thyroid clonotypes (frequency above 0.001), which suggests that blood repertoires may reflect thyroid immune responses. In cross-validation, a model built on a 13 V-J signature told ophthalmopathy apart from stable hyperthyroidism with approximately 91% sensitivity and around 83% specificity, and in testing the same model reached 80%/75%. During validation, the model predicted progression to ophthalmopathy a median of approximately 6.5 months ahead of onset, with 70.59% sensitivity and less than 85% specificity. TCR V-J signatures able to tell the groups apart were searched for in a discovery cohort of 90 to 100 patients, of whom under 45 had Graves' ophthalmopathy and roughly 57 had stable Graves' hyperthyroidism. Prospective prediction of ophthalmopathy was tested in an independent validation cohort consisting of some 20 hyperthyroidism patients and more than 15 patients who later progressed to ophthalmopathy. For training and testing, the roughly 93 patients in the discovery cohort were randomly divided in a 7:3 ratio. In addition, the study compared T-cell repertoires in thyroid tissue and in blood from a handful of Graves' hyperthyroidism patients. After blood sampling, hyperthyroidism patients were treated with methimazole at a starting dose of 30 mg daily, and ophthalmopathy patients were treated with high-dose intravenous methylprednisolone. The libraries were constructed in a second round of multiplex PCR and then size-selected and purified. Libraries were sequenced paired-end with 100 bp reads on an Illumina HiSeq2000. SOAPnuke was used to process the raw data, throwing out any read that contained adapters or uncalled bases, had a mean Phred below 15, or lacked an exact constant-primer or identifier match. High-quality paired reads were merged using COPE v1.2.5, and each unique nucleotide sequence was defined as a clonotype. MiTCR v1.1 was used to align clonotypes to the IMGT TRBV, TRBD and TRBJ reference segments. The analysis was restricted to V-J combinations with a frequency above 0.0001, which together covered 99% to 99.2% of the repertoires. A TCS score was defined as the ratio between F50 (clonal expansion) and ExV (chaos), using BLOSUM62-based TCRdist between CDR3 peptides within each V-J. Welch's t-statistics and random forest reduced just over 500 V-J features to fewer than 15, which were used in a naive Bayes classifier (R e1071). No statistical method was used to fix the sample size in advance, and group allocation was not hidden from the investigators. TCR Vbeta CDR3 sequencing of around 130 peripheral blood samples (approximately 44 ophthalmopathy, 75 hyperthyroidism and roughly 17 progressor patients) is reported in the paper.

Recombination joined TRBV6-1 with TRBJ2-1; TRBD2 lines up with 12 middle nucleotides. The source material was peripheral blood mononuclear cells (PBMCs), sampled at new diagnosis, from a patient treated with antithyroid drugs. The sequence was collected from a woman aged 25 to 39 with Graves disease. Donor details come from another sample of the same person, matched by shared clones. DNA sequence: TGTGCCAGCAGTGAGGGGCTAGCGGGAGGGCCGCTAGATGAGCAGTTCTTC. It encodes CASSEGLAGGPLDEQFF.